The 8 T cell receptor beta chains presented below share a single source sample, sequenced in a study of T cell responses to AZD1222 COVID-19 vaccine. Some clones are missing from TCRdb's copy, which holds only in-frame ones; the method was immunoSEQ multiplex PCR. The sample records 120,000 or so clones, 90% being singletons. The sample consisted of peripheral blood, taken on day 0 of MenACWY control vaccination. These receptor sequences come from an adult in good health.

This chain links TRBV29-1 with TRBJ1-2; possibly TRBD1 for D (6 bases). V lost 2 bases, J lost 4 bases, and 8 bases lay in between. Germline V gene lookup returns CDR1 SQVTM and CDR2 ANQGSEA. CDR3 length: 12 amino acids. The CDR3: CSVESTGYGYTF. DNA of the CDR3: TGCAGCGTTGAATCGACAGGCTATGGCTACACCTTC.

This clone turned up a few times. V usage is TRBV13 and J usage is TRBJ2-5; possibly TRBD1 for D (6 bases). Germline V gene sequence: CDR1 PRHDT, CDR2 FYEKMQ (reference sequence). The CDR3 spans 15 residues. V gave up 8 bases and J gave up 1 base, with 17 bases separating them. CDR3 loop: CASGKAQGTQETQYF. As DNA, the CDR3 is TGTGCCAGCGGGAAAGCTCAGGGGACCCAAGAGACCCAGTACTTC.

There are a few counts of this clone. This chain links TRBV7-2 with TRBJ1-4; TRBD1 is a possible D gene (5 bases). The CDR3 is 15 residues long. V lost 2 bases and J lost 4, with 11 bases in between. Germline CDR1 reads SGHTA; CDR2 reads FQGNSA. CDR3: CASSLFSGDNEKLFF. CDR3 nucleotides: TGTGCCAGCAGCTTATTTTCGGGGGATAATGAAAAACTGTTTTTT.

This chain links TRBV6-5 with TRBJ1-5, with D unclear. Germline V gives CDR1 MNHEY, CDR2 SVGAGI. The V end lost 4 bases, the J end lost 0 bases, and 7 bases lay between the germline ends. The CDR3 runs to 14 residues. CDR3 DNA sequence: TGTGCCAGCAGTTTCGAGTATAGCAATCAGCCCCAGCATTTT. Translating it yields CASSFEYSNQPQHF.

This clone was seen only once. The CDR3 DNA reads TGTGCCAGCTCACCACTTCTCCAGGGCGGTAGCACCGGGGAGCTGTTTTTT. This codes for CASSPLLQGGSTGELFF. The chain carries TRBV18 and TRBJ2-2, with D perhaps matching TRBD1 (5 bases). CDR1 and CDR2 from the germline V gene are KGHSH and LQKENI. This CDR3 has 17 amino acids. V lost 1 base to trimming and J lost 4 bases, with 16 bases between them.

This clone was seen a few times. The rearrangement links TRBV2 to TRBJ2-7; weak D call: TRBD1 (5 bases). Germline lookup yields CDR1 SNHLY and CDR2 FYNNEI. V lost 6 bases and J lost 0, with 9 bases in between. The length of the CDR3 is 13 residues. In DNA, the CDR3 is TGTGCCAGCAGCGCACAGGTCTCCTACGAGCAGTACTTC. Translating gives CASSAQVSYEQYF.

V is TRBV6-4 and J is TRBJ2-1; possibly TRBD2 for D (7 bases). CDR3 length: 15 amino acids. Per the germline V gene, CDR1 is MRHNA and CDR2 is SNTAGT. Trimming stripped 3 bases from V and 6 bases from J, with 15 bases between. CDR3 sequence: CASSEGGGDLNEQFF. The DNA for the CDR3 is TGTGCCAGCAGTGAAGGCGGGGGCGATCTCAATGAGCAGTTCTTC.

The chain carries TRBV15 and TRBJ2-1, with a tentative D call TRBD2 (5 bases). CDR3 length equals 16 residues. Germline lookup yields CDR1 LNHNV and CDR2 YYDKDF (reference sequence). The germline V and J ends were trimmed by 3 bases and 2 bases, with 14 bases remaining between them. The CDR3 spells CATSSPTSPPYNEQFF. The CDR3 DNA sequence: TGTGCCACCAGCAGCCCCACTAGTCCGCCCTACAATGAGCAGTTCTTC. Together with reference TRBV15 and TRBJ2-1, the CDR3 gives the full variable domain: DAMVIQNPRYQVTQFGKPVTLSCSQTLNHNVMYWYQQKSSQAPKLLFHYYDKDFNNEADTPDNFQSRRPNTSFCFLDIRSPGLGDTAMYLCATSSPTSPPYNEQFFGPGTRLTVL.